The text below deals with one T cell receptor beta chain. Only a few counts were recorded for this clone. Its antigen is still unknown. Base qualities were left out, and no much larger clone turns up one base away. TCR sequencing with the immunoSEQ assay provided the T-cell fraction in tumor and uninvolved lung tissue. In the source study's methods: To analyze survival, patients were divided into a high T-cell fraction group (upper tertile) and a low T-cell fraction group (lower two tertiles), and the two groups were compared using a log-rank test. Paired tumor versus uninvolved lung differences in T-cell fraction were tested with a signed-rank test. Sourced from immuneACCESS, this table was stored by TCRdb with only in-frame sequences that have V and J called. A share of the clones is absent; for the studies checked, an unresolved V gene accounts for under half, and the remainder has no known explanation. V and J calls and clone size come straight from that table; D and trimming were deduced from the DNA. The sample table contains over 5,500 clones; only one count was recorded for about two thirds of them. The ten largest clones represent approximately 13% of the sample.

Patient enrollment in ICON started in April 2016, and the final patient was enrolled in the second half of 2018. A subcohort of approximately 80 patients provided fresh tumor and matched uninvolved tissue for in-depth immune analyses, with TCR sequencing among those analyses. DNA for TCR sequencing was isolated from bulk tissue, and no cell sorting was done. The record originates from a study of tumor-infiltrating lymphocytes in localized non-small cell lung cancer (dated by TCRdb to the early 2020s). In terms of the full investigation: The cohort included patients whose samples were collected after neoadjuvant chemotherapy, as well as both smokers and never-smokers and several histologies. Resected tumor tissue and uninvolved lung tissue described as non-adjacent to the tumor were contributed by each patient, with both tissues obtained from the same patient. TCR sequencing was one of several integrated assays, alongside flow cytometry, multiplex immunofluorescence, RNA-seq, exome sequencing and proteomics, applied to the same patients. In total, the ICON cohort consisted of 140 or so surgical patients with localized non-small cell lung cancer who had their tumors resected. The paired tumor versus uninvolved lung comparison of immunoSEQ T-cell fraction included 45 to 65 patients. General conclusions and limits of the study: Higher T cell infiltration in tumors than in uninvolved lung tissue was supported by TCRbeta sequencing, consistent with immunofluorescence CD3 counts. Different pieces of the same tissue were used for different assays, so technical variation could not be separated from intratumor heterogeneity. Since assay coverage differed from patient to patient depending on how much tissue was available, TCR sequencing was done for only a subset of the cohort. TCR-derived T-cell fraction did not differ between the flow cytometry-defined immunotypes IM1 (good prognosis) and IM2 (poor prognosis). Recurrence-free survival showed no association with tumor T-cell fraction from TCR sequencing (p = 0.61).

From cysteine to phenylalanine, the CDR3 is 14 amino acids long. Kept here is only the CDR3 DNA, which spans 42 bases and is read in frame from base 1. Via the germline V gene, CDR1 is LGHNA and CDR2 YSLEER. V lost 4 bases and J lost 11 bases, and the count of bases not matched to a germline gene is 13. The chain links TRBV4-3 with TRBJ1-2; TRBD1 aligns with 7 central bases. The receptor comes from a human donor with non-small cell lung cancer. Material: lung tumor tissue. This receptor carries the CDR3 CASSPTRDSLAYTF. The sequence in DNA is TGCGCCAGCAGCCCAACCCGGGACAGCTTGGCATACACCTTC.